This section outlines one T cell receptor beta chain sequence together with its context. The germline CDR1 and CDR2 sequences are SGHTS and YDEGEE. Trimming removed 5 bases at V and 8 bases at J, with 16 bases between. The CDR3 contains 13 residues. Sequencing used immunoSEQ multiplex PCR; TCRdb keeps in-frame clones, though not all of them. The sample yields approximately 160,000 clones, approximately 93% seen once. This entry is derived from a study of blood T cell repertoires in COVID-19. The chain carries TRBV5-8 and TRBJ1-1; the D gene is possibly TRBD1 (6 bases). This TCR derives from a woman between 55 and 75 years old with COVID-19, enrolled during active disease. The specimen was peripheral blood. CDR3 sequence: CASRRTGWGEAFF. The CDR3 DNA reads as TGTGCCAGCAGGCGTACAGGGTGGGGGGAAGCTTTCTTT.